The 2 T cell receptor beta chains below all came from one sample that was sequenced in a study of blood T cell repertoires in COVID-19. This table comes from immunoSEQ multiplex PCR, and its TCRdb copy is limited to in-frame clones, with some not included. Found here are around 250,000 clones, 91% of them singletons; the top ten hold approximately 1.2%. Sequenced: PBMCs or T cells enriched from blood (not recorded which). These receptors were taken from a human donor in a cohort exposed to, infected with or recovered from COVID-19 (not recorded which). The donor label of this sample is uncertain.

The chain is built from TRBV9 and TRBJ1-6; D might be TRBD1 (6 bases). The CDR3 loop spans 16 amino acids. V lost 4 bases and J lost 7, with 18 bases in between. CDR1 and CDR2 (germline): SGDLS, YYNGEE. The CDR3 DNA reads TGTGCCAGCAGCCTCGGTGTGGGGGCAGAAAATTCACCCCTCCACTTT. It encodes CASSLGVGAENSPLHF.

The chain links TRBV9 to TRBJ1-1; D unclear. There are 14 residues in the CDR3. Trimming stripped 3 bases from V and 1 base from J, with 10 bases between. Germline lookup yields CDR1 SGDLS and CDR2 YYNGEE. DNA of the CDR3: TGTGCCAGCAGCGCCTGGGGAGGGAACACTGAAGCTTTCTTT. It translates to CASSAWGGNTEAFF. The full variable domain, its missing parts supplied by reference TRBV9 and TRBJ1-1, is DSGVTQTPKHLITATGQRVTLRCSPRSGDLSVYWYQQSLDQGLQFLIQYYNGEERAKGNILERFSAQQFPDLHSELNLSSLELGDSALYFCASSAWGGNTEAFFGQGTRLTVV.